The 24 T cell receptor beta chains below come from one sample, sequenced in a study of blood T cell repertoires in COVID-19. The method was immunoSEQ multiplex PCR; TCRdb's version includes in-frame clones alone and lacks a portion of them. The sample contains roughly 260,000 clones, roughly 90% of which appear only once. The source material was peripheral blood. The receptors here all came from a woman aged 25-40 years with COVID-19, enrolled during active disease.

This clone showed up just once. The chain uses TRBV19 and TRBJ1-2, with TRBD1 identical over 9 bases. Trimming took 6 bases from V and 10 from J; bases not matched to a gene: 15. Per the germline V gene, CDR1 is LNHDA and CDR2 is SQIVND (reference sequence). This CDR3 spans 15 amino acids. As DNA, the CDR3 is TGTGCCAGTAGCCAACCAGACGGCGGGGACAGGGACTACACCTTC. The encoded protein is CASSQPDGGDRDYTF.

The V call is TRBV6-5, the J call TRBJ2-7; 12 bases are shared with TRBD2. V was clipped by 0 bases and J by 6 bases; unmatched bases: 3. Germline V gene data show CDR1 as MNHEY and CDR2 as SVGAGI. CDR3 length: 15 residues. CDR3 nucleotide sequence: TGTGCCAGCAGTTACTCCCCTAGCGGGAGGGGCGAGCAGTACTTC. Translation gives CASSYSPSGRGEQYF.

This sequence joins TRBV13 and TRBJ1-3; possibly TRBD1 for D (6 bases). Trimming removed 1 base at V and 0 bases at J, with 16 bases between. In germline, CDR1 is PRHDT, CDR2 FYEKMQ (reference sequence). This CDR3 is built from 18 residues. CDR3 sequence reads: CASSLVPGHVSSGNTIYF. The CDR3 DNA sequence: TGTGCCAGCAGCTTAGTGCCGGGACACGTCAGCTCTGGAAACACCATATATTTT.

The chain is built from TRBV7-8 and TRBJ2-1; 14 bases map to TRBD2. CDR1 SGHVS and CDR2 FQNEAQ come from the germline V gene. V lost 5 bases to trimming and J lost 9 bases; unmatched junction nucleotides: 6. The CDR3 extends over 15 amino acids. CDR3 amino acids: CASSPRTSGRSEQFF. The CDR3 coding sequence is TGTGCCAGCAGCCCCAGGACTAGCGGGAGGTCTGAGCAGTTCTTC. Full variable domain (rest looked up from reference TRBV7-8 and TRBJ2-1): GAGVSQSPRYKVAKRGQDVALRCDPISGHVSLFWYQQALGQGPEFLTYFQNEAQLDKSGLPSDRFFAERPEGSVSTLKIQRTQQEDSAVYLCASSPRTSGRSEQFFGPGTRLTVL.

This clone has only one observation. This sequence joins TRBV9 and TRBJ2-5; the D gene is possibly TRBD2 (6 bases). The ends were cut back, 6 bases at V and 3 bases at J, with 15 bases in the middle. The CDR3 contains 14 residues. Germline values: CDR1 SGDLS, CDR2 YYNGEE. The CDR3 DNA reads as TGTGCCAGCACGCGGGGCAGGGCAGAAGAGACCCAGTACTTC. Translation: CASTRGRAEETQYF.

The J gene is TRBJ2-1, the V gene TRBV7-3, with 8 bases fitting TRBD2. This CDR3 spans 14 amino acids. CDR1 SGHTA and CDR2 FQGTGA come from the germline V gene. After removal of 1 base from V and 6 bases from J, the junction contained 2 bases not matched to a gene. CDR3 in DNA: TGTGCCAGCAGCTTAAACAGCGGGAGCAATGAGCAGTTCTTC. Amino acids: CASSLNSGSNEQFF.

The V gene is TRBV6-5, the J gene TRBJ1-1, with D possibly being TRBD1 (5 bases). Germline V CDR1 and CDR2: MNHEY, SVGAGI. V shed 8 bases and J shed 8 bases, with 18 bases lying between them. The CDR3 has 13 residues. CDR3 coding DNA: TGTGCCAGCCGCTCCGGGCCTAAGGGGGAAGCTTTCTTT. This encodes CASRSGPKGEAFF.

This rearrangement joins TRBV7-9 to TRBJ2-5; no reliable D call. Germline V gives CDR1 SEHNR, CDR2 FQNEAQ (reference sequence). The CDR3 is 12 residues long. The V end was cut by 7 bases, the J end by 5 bases, with 11 bases between. CDR3 bases: TGTGCCAGCACCTCCCAACGGGAGACCCAGTACTTC. Translated, it gives CASTSQRETQYF.

This chain uses TRBV7-3 with TRBJ2-2; 7 bases are a match to TRBD2. Per the germline V gene, CDR1 is SGHTA and CDR2 is FQGTGA. The CDR3 is 16 amino acids. The trim removed 4 bases at V and 0 bases at J, leaving 5 bases unmatched. The CDR3 nucleotides read TGTGCCAGCAGCTCCTCTAGCGGTCCGAACACCGGGGAGCTGTTTTTT. It codes for CASSSSSGPNTGELFF. Drawing the rest from reference TRBV7-3 and TRBJ2-2, the complete variable domain is GAGVSQTPSNKVTEKGKYVELRCDPISGHTALYWYRQSLGQGPEFLIYFQGTGAADDSGLPNDRFFAVRPEGSVSTLKIQRTERGDSAVYLCASSSSSGPNTGELFFGEGSRLTVL.

The chain couples TRBV7-8 to TRBJ2-2; D unclear. The CDR3 runs 13 residues. V was trimmed by 2 bases and J by 6 bases, leaving 7 bases between them. Germline assignment: CDR1 SGHVS and CDR2 FQNEAQ. CDR3 residues: CASSLSGSGELFF. Here the CDR3 DNA reads TGTGCCAGCAGCTTATCGGGTTCCGGGGAGCTGTTTTTT.

This clone was observed a single time. The chain recombines TRBV19 with TRBJ2-7; 8 bases are shared with TRBD2. After removal of 3 bases from V and 2 bases from J, the junction contained 12 bases not matched to a gene. Germline V CDR1 and CDR2: LNHDA, SQIVND (reference sequence). This CDR3 comprises 17 residues. CDR3 nucleotide sequence: TGTGCCAGTAGTATCAACCCCGGACAGCGGGGGACCTACGAGCAGTACTTC. This translates into CASSINPGQRGTYEQYF.

The rearrangement joins TRBV5-1 to TRBJ1-1; 7 bases are shared with TRBD1. V lost 2 bases and J lost 1; bases outside the gene matches: 2. This CDR3 contains 14 residues. The germline V gene has CDR1 SGHRS and CDR2 YFSETQ. The CDR3 DNA sequence: TGCGCCAGCAGCTTAACAGGGGCGAACACTGAAGCTTTCTTT. Amino acid sequence: CASSLTGANTEAFF.

The chain employs TRBV27 and TRBJ2-2; TRBD1 is a possible D gene (6 bases). The germline gives CDR1 MNHEY, CDR2 SMNVEV (reference sequence). Trimming shortened V by 7 bases and J by 5 bases, and 11 bases separated the two germline ends. The CDR3 sequence is 13 residues long. For the CDR3, the DNA is TGTGCCAGCAACCTAAGGGGGACCGGGGAGCTGTTTTTT. Its translation: CASNLRGTGELFF.

The chain combines TRBV6-5 with TRBJ1-2; 11 bases are shared with TRBD1. With 8 bases clipped from V and 8 bases from J, the junction kept 7 bases outside the gene matches. This CDR3 comprises 13 residues. CDR1 is MNHEY and CDR2 is SVGAGI in the germline V gene. CDR3 sequence reads: CASSRDRGLGYTF. The CDR3 region has the DNA TGTGCCAGCTCAAGGGACAGGGGGTTGGGCTACACCTTC.

This sequence joins TRBV4-1 and TRBJ2-7; 7 bases line up with TRBD2. CDR1 is MGHRA, CDR2 YSYEKL, per germline. The ends lost 4 bases at V and 6 bases at J; junction bases unmatched: 12. The CDR3 length is 15 residues. The CDR3 bases are TGCGCCAGCAGCCCCGAAACTAGCGTCCCTATCGAGCAGTACTTC. As protein: CASSPETSVPIEQYF.

The chain couples TRBV5-6 to TRBJ2-2; no firm D call. V lost 5 bases and J lost 5, with 16 bases in between. The V gene's germline CDR1 is SGHDT and CDR2 YYEEEE. CDR3 length equals 15 residues. This CDR3 is CASSNVGVRTGELFF. Here the CDR3 DNA reads TGTGCCAGCAGTAACGTCGGAGTAAGGACCGGGGAGCTGTTTTTT.

V usage is TRBV24-1 and J usage is TRBJ2-1, with 8 bases lining up with TRBD2. This CDR3 comprises 16 residues. V dropped 0 bases and J dropped 5; count of bases not matched to a gene: 5. Germline V gene sequence: CDR1 KGHDR, CDR2 SFDVKD. CDR3 bases: TGTGCCACCAGTGATTTGGGGACTAGTGATAACAATGAGCAGTTCTTC. Its protein product is CATSDLGTSDNNEQFF.

The chain is built from TRBV24-1 and TRBJ2-2; tentative D call: TRBD1 (6 bases). Per germline, CDR1 KGHDR and CDR2 SFDVKD. Trimming removed 3 bases from V and 6 bases from J, with 22 bases in between. This CDR3 region has 18 residues. CDR3 sequence reads: CATSDHPTGFEKAGELFF. CDR3 coding DNA: TGTGCCACCAGTGATCATCCTACAGGGTTCGAGAAGGCCGGGGAGCTGTTTTTT.

This sequence joins TRBV6-5 and TRBJ1-1; no clear D gene. With 4 bases removed from V and 11 bases from J, the gap between germline ends came to 17 bases. The CDR3 length is 13 residues. CDR1 MNHEY and CDR2 SVGAGI come from the germline V gene. The CDR3 is CASSSSGPVDAFF. CDR3 nucleotide sequence: TGTGCCAGCAGTTCCTCGGGCCCGGTAGACGCTTTCTTT.

A single count supports this clone. The V gene is TRBV3-1 (or the pseudogene TRBV3-2), the J gene TRBJ2-2; TRBD2 matches 10 bases. The ends lost 5 bases at V and 2 bases at J; junction bases unmatched: 11. The CDR3 totals 18 residues. The germline gives CDR1 LGHDT, CDR2 YNNKEL (reference sequence). The CDR3 loop reads CASSNQPPSGRNTGELFF. DNA for the CDR3: TGTGCCAGCAGCAACCAGCCCCCTAGCGGGAGAAACACCGGGGAGCTGTTTTTT.

The gene calls are TRBV21-1 and TRBJ1-5. TRBV21-1 is recorded as a pseudogene. This CDR3 comprises 15 residues. This chain's CDR3 is CASSRGGGGNQPQHF. DNA of the CDR3: TGTGCCAGCAGCAGGGGTGGAGGGGGCAATCAGCCCCAGCATTTT.

The chain carries TRBV9 and TRBJ2-5; D is possibly TRBD2 (5 bases). Trimming removed 0 bases from V and 2 bases from J, with 11 bases in between. Germline V gene lookup returns CDR1 SGDLS and CDR2 YYNGEE. This CDR3 is 15 amino acids long. CDR3 DNA: TGTGCCAGCAGCGTAGAGGAGGCAGTACAAGAGACCCAGTACTTC. Residues: CASSVEEAVQETQYF.

In its sample, this clone was seen once. This chain uses TRBV4-1 with TRBJ1-6; 9 positions match TRBD1. After removal of 0 bases from V and 7 bases from J, the junction contained 4 bases not matched to a gene. Germline V gene sequence: CDR1 MGHRA, CDR2 YSYEKL. The CDR3 runs to 16 residues. Here the CDR3 DNA reads TGCGCCAGCAGCCAAGATGGGACAGGGTGGAATTCACCCCTCCACTTT. This codes for CASSQDGTGWNSPLHF.

This rearrangement joins TRBV24-1 to TRBJ2-1; 11 nucleotides match TRBD2. The CDR3 runs to 15 residues. V shed 4 bases, J shed 6 bases, and the junction held 4 bases outside the gene matches. CDR1 and CDR2 from the germline V gene are KGHDR and SFDVKD. The CDR3 nucleotides are TGTGCCACCAGTGAACGAGGACTAGCGGGCAATGAGCAGTTCTTC. Protein sequence: CATSERGLAGNEQFF.